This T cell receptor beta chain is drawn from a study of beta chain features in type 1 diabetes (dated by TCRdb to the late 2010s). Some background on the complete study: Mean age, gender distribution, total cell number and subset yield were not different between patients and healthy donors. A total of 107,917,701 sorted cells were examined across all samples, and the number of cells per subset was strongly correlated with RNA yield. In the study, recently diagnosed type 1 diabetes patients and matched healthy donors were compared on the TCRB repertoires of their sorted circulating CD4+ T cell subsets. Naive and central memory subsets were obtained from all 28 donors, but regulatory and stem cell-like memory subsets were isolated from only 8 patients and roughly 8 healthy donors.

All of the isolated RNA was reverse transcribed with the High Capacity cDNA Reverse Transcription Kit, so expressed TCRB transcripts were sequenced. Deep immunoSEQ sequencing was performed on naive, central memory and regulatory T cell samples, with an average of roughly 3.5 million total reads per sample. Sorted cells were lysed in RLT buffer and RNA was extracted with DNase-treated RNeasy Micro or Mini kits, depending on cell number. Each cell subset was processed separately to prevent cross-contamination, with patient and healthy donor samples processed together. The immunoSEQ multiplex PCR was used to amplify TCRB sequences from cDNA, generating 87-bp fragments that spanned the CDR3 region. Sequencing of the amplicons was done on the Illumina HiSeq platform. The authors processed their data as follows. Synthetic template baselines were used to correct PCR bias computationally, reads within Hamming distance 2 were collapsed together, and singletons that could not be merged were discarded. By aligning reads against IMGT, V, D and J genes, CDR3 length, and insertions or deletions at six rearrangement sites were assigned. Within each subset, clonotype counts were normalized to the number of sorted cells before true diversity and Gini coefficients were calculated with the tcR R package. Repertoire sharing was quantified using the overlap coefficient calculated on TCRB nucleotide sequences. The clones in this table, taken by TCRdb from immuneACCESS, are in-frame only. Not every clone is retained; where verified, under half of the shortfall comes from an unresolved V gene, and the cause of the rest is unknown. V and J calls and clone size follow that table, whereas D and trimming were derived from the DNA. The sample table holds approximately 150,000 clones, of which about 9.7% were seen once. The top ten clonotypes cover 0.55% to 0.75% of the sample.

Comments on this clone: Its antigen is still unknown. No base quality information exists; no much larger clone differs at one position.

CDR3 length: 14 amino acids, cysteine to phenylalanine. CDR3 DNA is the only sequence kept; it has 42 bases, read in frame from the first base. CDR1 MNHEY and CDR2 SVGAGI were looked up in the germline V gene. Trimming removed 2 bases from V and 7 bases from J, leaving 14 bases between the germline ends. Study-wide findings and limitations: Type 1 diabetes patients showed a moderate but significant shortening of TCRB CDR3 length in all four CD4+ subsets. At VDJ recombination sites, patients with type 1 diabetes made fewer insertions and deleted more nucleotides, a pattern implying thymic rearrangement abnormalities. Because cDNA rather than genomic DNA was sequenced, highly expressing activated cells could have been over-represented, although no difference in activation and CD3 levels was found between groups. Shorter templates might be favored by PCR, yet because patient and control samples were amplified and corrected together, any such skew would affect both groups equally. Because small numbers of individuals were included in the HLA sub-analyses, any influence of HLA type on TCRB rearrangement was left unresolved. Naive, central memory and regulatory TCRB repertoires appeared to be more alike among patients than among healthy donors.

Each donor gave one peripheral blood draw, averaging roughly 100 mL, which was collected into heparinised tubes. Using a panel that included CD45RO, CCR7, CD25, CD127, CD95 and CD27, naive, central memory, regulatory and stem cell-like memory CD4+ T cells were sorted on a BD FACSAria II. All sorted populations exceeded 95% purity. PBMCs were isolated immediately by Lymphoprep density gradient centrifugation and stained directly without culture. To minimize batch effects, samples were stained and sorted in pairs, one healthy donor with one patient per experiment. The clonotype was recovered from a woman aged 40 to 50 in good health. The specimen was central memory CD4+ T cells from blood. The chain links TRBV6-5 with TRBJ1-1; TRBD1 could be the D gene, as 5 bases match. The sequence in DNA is TGTGCCAGCAGTTACCTGCGGACAAGGGATGAAGCTTTCTTT. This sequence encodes CASSYLRTRDEAFF.